This T cell receptor beta chain was sequenced for a study of blood T cell repertoires in COVID-19. Across the study: Sites in the United States, Italy and Spain provided acute and convalescent COVID-19 samples. Nucleic acid was either cDNA or gDNA, and it came from T cells, B-cell-depleted T cells, or PBMCs.

In the authors' methods: Researchers report that nucleated cell counts were estimated from reference gene primer amplification. TCRdb's copy holds only in-frame clones and misses some; the assay was immunoSEQ multiplex PCR. Clone size and V and J calls were adopted from that table, with D and trimming inferred from the DNA. The data hold 140,000 to 150,000 clones, with 84% observed a single time. The source of this sequence is a human donor in a cohort sampled during active COVID-19. Sequencing was done on a sample of peripheral blood.

In nucleotides, the CDR3 is TGTGCCAGTAGCCGAACCGGGACAGGTAACTATGGCTACACCTTC. Encoded protein: CASSRTGTGNYGYTF. This sequence joins TRBV19 and TRBJ1-2, with 8 bases aligning to TRBD1. After removal of 6 bases from V and 1 base from J, the junction contained 7 bases not matched to a gene. Germline V gives CDR1 LNHDA, CDR2 SQIVND (reference sequence). CDR3 length: 15 amino acids.